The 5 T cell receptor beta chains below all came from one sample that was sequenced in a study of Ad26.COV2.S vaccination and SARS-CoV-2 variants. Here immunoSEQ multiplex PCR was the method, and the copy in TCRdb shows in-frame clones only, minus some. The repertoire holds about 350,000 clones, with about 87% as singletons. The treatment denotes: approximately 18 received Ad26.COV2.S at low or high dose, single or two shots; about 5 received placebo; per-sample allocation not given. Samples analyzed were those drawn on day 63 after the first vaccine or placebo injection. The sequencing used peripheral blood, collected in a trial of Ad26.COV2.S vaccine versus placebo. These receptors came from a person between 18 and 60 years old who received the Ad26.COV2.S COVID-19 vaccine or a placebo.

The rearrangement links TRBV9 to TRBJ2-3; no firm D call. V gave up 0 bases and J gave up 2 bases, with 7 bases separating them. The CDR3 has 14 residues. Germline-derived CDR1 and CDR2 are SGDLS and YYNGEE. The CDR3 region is CASSVVTTTDTQYF. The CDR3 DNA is TGTGCCAGCAGCGTAGTAACTACCACAGATACGCAGTATTTT.

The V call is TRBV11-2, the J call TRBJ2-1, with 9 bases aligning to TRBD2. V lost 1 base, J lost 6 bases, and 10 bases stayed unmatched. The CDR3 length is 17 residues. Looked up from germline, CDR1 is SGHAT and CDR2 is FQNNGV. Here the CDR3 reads CASSLAGGLARINEQFF. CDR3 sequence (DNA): TGTGCCAGCAGCTTAGCGGGAGGACTAGCGAGAATCAATGAGCAGTTCTTC.

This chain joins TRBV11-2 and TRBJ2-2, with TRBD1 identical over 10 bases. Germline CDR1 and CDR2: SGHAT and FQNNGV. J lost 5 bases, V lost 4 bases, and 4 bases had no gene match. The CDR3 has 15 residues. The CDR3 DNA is TGTGCCAGCAGCTCGGGACAGGGGCGTACCGGGGAGCTGTTTTTT. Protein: CASSSGQGRTGELFF.

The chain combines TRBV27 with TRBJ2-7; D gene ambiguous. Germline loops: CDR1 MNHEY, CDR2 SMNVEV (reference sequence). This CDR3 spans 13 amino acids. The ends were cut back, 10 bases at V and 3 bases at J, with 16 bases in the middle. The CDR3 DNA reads TGTGCCACGCGACTCAGAGGAGACTACGAGCAGTACTTC. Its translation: CATRLRGDYEQYF.

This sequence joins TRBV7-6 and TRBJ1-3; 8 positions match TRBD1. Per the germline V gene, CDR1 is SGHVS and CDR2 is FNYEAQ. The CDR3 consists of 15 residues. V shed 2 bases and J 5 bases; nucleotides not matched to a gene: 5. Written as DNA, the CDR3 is TGTGCCAGCAGCTTAATGACAGGGGATAGAAACACCATATATTTT. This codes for CASSLMTGDRNTIYF.